These 10 T cell receptor beta chains share one sample of origin, sequenced in a study of blood T cell repertoires in COVID-19. The table came from immunoSEQ multiplex PCR; TCRdb's copy has only in-frame clones and leaves some out. This table has 270,000 or so clones, under 90% appearing once. What was sequenced was peripheral blood. The receptors derive from a woman aged 55-70 years with active or convalescent COVID-19.

This chain links TRBV6-6 with TRBJ2-3, with D possibly TRBD1 on 7 matching bases. The V end was cut by 7 bases, the J end by 6 bases, with 17 bases between. Germline lookup yields CDR1 MNHNY and CDR2 SVGAGI (reference sequence). This CDR3 spans 14 amino acids. CDR3 sequence: CASIRGGGRDTQYF. CDR3 bases: TGTGCCAGCATTAGAGGAGGGGGCCGCGATACGCAGTATTTT.

This chain uses TRBV7-8 with TRBJ1-2, with a weak D call TRBD1 (5 bases). Germline V gene data show CDR1 as SGHVS and CDR2 as FQNEAQ. Trimming pared 6 bases from V and 2 bases from J, leaving 10 bases between. The CDR3 length is 13 residues. The CDR3 region is CASRKRGNYGYTF. The DNA for the CDR3 is TGTGCCAGCAGGAAGCGGGGCAACTATGGCTACACCTTC.

This chain connects TRBV6-5 to TRBJ2-1; TRBD1 aligns across 10 bases. V was clipped by 5 bases and J by 8 bases; unmatched bases: 3. Germline V CDR1 and CDR2: MNHEY, SVGAGI. The CDR3 runs 13 residues. CDR3 coding DNA: TGTGCCAGCAGTCTTGGGACAGGGGATGAGCAGTTCTTC. The encoded protein is CASSLGTGDEQFF.

The genes are TRBV18 and TRBJ1-5; TRBD1 aligns across 9 bases. V shed 1 base, J shed 5 bases, and the junction held 9 bases outside the gene matches. CDR3 length equals 17 residues. The germline V gene has CDR1 KGHSH and CDR2 LQKENI. This CDR3 reads CASSPLDTGTGYQPQHF. The CDR3 DNA follows: TGTGCCAGCTCACCACTCGACACCGGGACAGGGTATCAGCCCCAGCATTTT.

This chain links TRBV20-1 with TRBJ2-3; D ambiguous. The V gene's germline CDR1 is DFQATT and CDR2 SNEGSKA (reference sequence). The CDR3 consists of 12 residues. The V gene lost 3 bases and the J gene lost 4 bases, with 8 bases spanning the gap. Here the CDR3 DNA reads TGCAGTGCTAGTCGGGTCCCAGATACGCAGTATTTT. Amino acid sequence: CSASRVPDTQYF.

The chain couples TRBV3-1 (or the pseudogene TRBV3-2) to TRBJ1-5, with D uncertain. CDR3 length equals 14 residues. Germline values: CDR1 LGHDT, CDR2 YNNKEL (reference sequence). V dropped 1 base and J dropped 0 bases, with 4 bases sitting between them. The CDR3 bases are TGTGCCAGCAGCCAAGCAAATAGCAATCAGCCCCAGCATTTT. It yields the protein CASSQANSNQPQHF.

V is TRBV18 and J is TRBJ1-3; TRBD1 is a possible D gene (5 bases). The CDR3 is 15 amino acids. Trimming cost V 0 bases and J 4 bases, with 10 bases left between them. CDR1 and CDR2 (germline): KGHSH, LQKENI. CDR3 in DNA: TGTGCCAGCTCACCACCTGGGAGGGGAGGAAACACCATATATTTT. The encoded protein is CASSPPGRGGNTIYF. Based on the CDR3 plus reference TRBV18 and TRBJ1-3, the full variable domain is NAGVMQNPRHLVRRRGQEARLRCSPMKGHSHVYWYRQLPEEGLKFMVYLQKENIIDESGMPKERFSAEFPKEGPSILRIQQVVRGDSAAYFCASSPPGRGGNTIYFGEGSWLTVV.

V and J are TRBV6-2 or TRBV6-3 and TRBJ1-1; D is perhaps TRBD1 (6 bases). The V and J ends lost 2 bases and 8 bases respectively, with 18 bases between them. Per the germline V gene, CDR1 is MNHEY and CDR2 is SVGEGT. This CDR3 region has 15 residues. CDR3 amino acids: CASSYLDSPRGEAFF. Written as DNA, the CDR3 is TGTGCCAGCAGTTACCTCGACAGCCCGAGGGGGGAAGCTTTCTTT.

The chain is built from TRBV13 and TRBJ2-3, with 12 bases that match TRBD2. This CDR3 is 16 amino acids long. CDR1 PRHDT and CDR2 FYEKMQ come from the germline V gene (reference sequence). The J segment lost 4 bases and the V segment lost 5 bases, leaving 7 bases of the junction unmatched. CDR3 bases: TGTGCCAGCAGCGCGCTAGCGGGGGGGGAGCCAGATACGCAGTATTTT. It encodes CASSALAGGEPDTQYF.

The V and J genes are TRBV27 and TRBJ2-1; 9 positions match TRBD2. The V gene's germline CDR1 is MNHEY and CDR2 SMNVEV (reference sequence). Trimming cost V 8 bases and J 4 bases; bases outside gene matches: 3. This CDR3 is 13 amino acids long. CDR3: CASGLAQYNEQFF. The DNA for the CDR3 is TGTGCCAGCGGACTAGCGCAATACAATGAGCAGTTCTTC.